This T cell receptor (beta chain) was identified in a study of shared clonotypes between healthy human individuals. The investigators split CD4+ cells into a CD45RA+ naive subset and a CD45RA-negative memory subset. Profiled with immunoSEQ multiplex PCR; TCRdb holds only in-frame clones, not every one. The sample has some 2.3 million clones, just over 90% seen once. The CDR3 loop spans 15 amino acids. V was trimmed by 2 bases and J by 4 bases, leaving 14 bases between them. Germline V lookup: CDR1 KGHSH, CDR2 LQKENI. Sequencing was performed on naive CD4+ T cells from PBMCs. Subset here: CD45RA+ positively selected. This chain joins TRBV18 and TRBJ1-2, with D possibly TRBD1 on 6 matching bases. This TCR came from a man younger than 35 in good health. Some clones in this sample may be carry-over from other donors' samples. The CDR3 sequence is CASSPTLQGTYGYTF. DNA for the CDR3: TGTGCCAGCTCACCAACCTTACAGGGTACCTATGGCTACACCTTC.